At least ten counts were recorded for the clone carrying this T cell receptor (beta chain). Its cognate antigen is unknown. The data belong to a study of Graves' ophthalmopathy and Graves' hyperthyroidism. Regarding the study as a whole: Sensitivity of approximately 88% and specificity of roughly 80% were achieved when a 13-signature model separated ophthalmopathy from stable hyperthyroidism. Sensitivity of around 70% and specificity of roughly 78% were achieved by the model that predicted ophthalmopathy progression.

This CDR3 comprises 14 residues. CDR1 is SGHRS, CDR2 YFSETQ, per germline. V was clipped by 3 bases and J by 3 bases, with 11 bases between them. Amplifying from RNA transcripts, the study obtained TCR beta CDR3 regions. A first-round RT-PCR used HTBI primers, followed by a second-round multiplex PCR. A single record per CDR3 protein comes from TCRdb applying MiXCR to the multiplex PCR reads. The sample has over 40,000 distinct CDR3 sequences; around half are singletons. Reliance was placed on clinical symptoms, serum thyroxine, TRAb, thyroid ultrasound and orbital computed tomography for diagnosis. The PBMCs originated from less than 13 ml of fresh peripheral blood.

Sequenced: peripheral blood. The sequence was obtained from an adult man with Graves' ophthalmopathy. The J gene is TRBJ2-3, the V gene TRBV5-1; D is perhaps TRBD1 or TRBD2 (5 bases each). The CDR3 region has the DNA TGCGCCAGCAGCTCGGCAGGGAGTACAGATACGCAGTATTTT. Protein: CASSSAGSTDTQYF.